This T cell receptor beta chain derives from a study of cytomegalovirus exposure and HLA in healthy donors. Overall study results and limits: Common viral pathogens were later found to be apparently linked to several of the most significant clusters. It was confirmed in vitro that a few of the CMV-associated chains were specific for CMV antigens.

The study ran its PCR with 60 Vbeta and 13 Jbeta primers. In the original processing: Later, an analysis found about 80 million unique TCR beta chains, and 9.5 million to 12 million of these were shared. Method: immunoSEQ multiplex PCR; TCRdb's copy keeps in-frame clones and lacks some. V, J and clone size derive from that table, while D and trimming were established from the DNA sequence. Of 150,000 to 200,000 clones detected, roughly 80% appear once; the ten largest clones hold around 6%. The donors, nominally healthy at sampling, likely had unrecorded immune exposures. Remarks on this clone: Its antigen remains unknown.

This TCR came from a young woman in good health and CMV-seropositive. Specimen: PBMCs.

CDR3 sequence reads: CAISGYLGLEQYF. In nucleotides, the CDR3 is TGTGCCATCAGTGGGTATTTGGGACTCGAGCAGTACTTC. The chain employs TRBV10-3 and TRBJ2-7; TRBD2 is a possible D gene (6 bases). Deletions cut 4 bases from V and 6 bases from J, with 13 bases between. The CDR3 has 13 residues. Germline V gene lookup returns CDR1 ENHRY and CDR2 SYGVKD.